One sample yielded the 21 T cell receptor beta chains listed below, sequenced in a study of T cells in women clearing cervical HPV infection. Sequencing used immunoSEQ multiplex PCR; TCRdb keeps in-frame clones, though not all of them. This repertoire comprises roughly 30,000 clones; its ten largest clones make up roughly a sixth. The specimen was blood buffy coat. The receptors here all came from a woman between 18 and 70 years old with a cervical HPV16 infection that either progressed to CIN3+ or cleared (not recorded which).

As concerns this clone: The CDR3 end is not reached by the read, which stops 3 residues before it; the germline J gene fills it in. This rearrangement joins TRBV7-6 to TRBJ1-1; D gene ambiguous. The CDR3 is made up of 13 amino acids. The germline V gene encodes CDR1 SGHVS and CDR2 FNYEAQ. The CDR3 is CASSPAVDVRAFF. The sequenced part of the CDR3 DNA is TGTGCCAGCAGCCCCGCCGTTGATGTGCGC.

On this clone: The read gets to within 3 residues of the CDR3 end, and the germline J gene fills in the rest. This rearrangement joins TRBV18 to TRBJ2-3; tentative D call: TRBD1 (5 bases). This CDR3 is built from 16 residues. The germline CDR1 and CDR2 sequences are KGHSH and LQKENI. Trimming removed 4 bases from V and 2 bases from J, with 16 bases in between. CDR3 DNA (partial): TGTGCCAGCTCACTCCTGGACAATCCTAACACAGATACG. Protein: CASSLLDNPNTDT. The entire CDR3 protein is CASSLLDNPNTDTQYF.

With regard to this clone: The CDR3 end is not reached by the read, which stops 3 residues before it; the germline J gene fills it in. The rearrangement links TRBV5-1 to TRBJ1-2, with D maybe TRBD1 (5 bases). In germline, CDR1 is SGHRS, CDR2 YFSETQ. V was clipped by 3 bases and J by 4 bases, with 16 bases between them. This CDR3 comprises 15 residues. The part of the CDR3 DNA that was read is TGCGCCAGCAGCTCCTCAGGGCCGATCTCCTATGGC. It translates to CASSSSGPISYG. The full CDR3 is CASSSSGPISYGYTF.

With respect to this clone: The observed sequence ends 3 residues before the CDR3 terminus, with the missing tail filled in from the germline J gene. V and J are TRBV11-2 and TRBJ2-7; D may be TRBD1 (5 bases). Deletions cut 6 bases from V and 1 base from J, with 13 bases between. Germline V CDR1 and CDR2: SGHAT, FQNNGV. The CDR3 has 14 residues. Here the CDR3 reads CASSSYRYSYEQYF. Incomplete CDR3 DNA: TGTGCCAGCAGTTCTTACAGGTATTCCTACGAG. The full variable domain, its missing parts supplied by reference TRBV11-2 and TRBJ2-7, is EAGVAQSPRYKIIEKRQSVAFWCNPISGHATLYWYQQILGQGPKLLIQFQNNGVVDDSQLPKDRFSAERLKGVDSTLKIQPAKLEDSAVYLCASSSYRYSYEQYFGPGTRLTVT.

In regard to this clone: The sequenced fragment ends 3 residues before the CDR3 boundary, so the rest is inferred from the germline J gene. The V and J genes are TRBV18 and TRBJ1-5; possibly TRBD1 for D (5 bases). The CDR3 runs to 17 residues. Germline CDR1 reads KGHSH; CDR2 reads LQKENI. V dropped 3 bases and J dropped 5 bases, with 20 bases sitting between them. The CDR3 reads CASSPGQREAGYQPQHF. The DNA read from the CDR3 is TGTGCCAGCTCACCGGGTCAACGGGAGGCAGGGTATCAGCCC. Variable domain in full (rest from reference TRBV18 and TRBJ1-5): NAGVMQNPRHLVRRRGQEARLRCSPMKGHSHVYWYRQLPEEGLKFMVYLQKENIIDESGMPKERFSAEFPKEGPSILRIQQVVRGDSAAYFCASSPGQREAGYQPQHFGDGTRLSIL.

Measured by frequency, this clone is medium-sized. The read halts 3 residues ahead of the CDR3 end, with the missing end drawn from the germline J gene. V and J are TRBV20-1 and TRBJ2-7, with 9 nucleotides matching TRBD2. The CDR3 covers 15 residues. The germline V gene encodes CDR1 DFQATT and CDR2 SNEGSKA (reference sequence). V gave up 0 bases and J gave up 3 bases; unmatched junction bases: 6. CDR3 bases read: TGCAGTGCTAGAGATACGGCTAGCGGGATCTACGAG. Encoded protein: CSARDTASGIYE. The entire CDR3 is CSARDTASGIYEQYF.

Regarding this clone: The DNA ends 3 residues before the CDR3 does, and the rest of the CDR3 is filled in from the germline J gene. The genes are TRBV5-1 and TRBJ2-7; TRBD2 agrees at 7 bases. V dropped 3 bases and J dropped 0; count of bases not matched to a gene: 9. CDR3 size: 16 residues. Germline CDR1 reads SGHRS; CDR2 reads YFSETQ. CDR3 sequence: CASSSTSSRVSYEQYF. The part of the CDR3 DNA that was read is TGCGCCAGCAGCTCGACTAGCTCACGCGTCTCCTACGAG. Full variable domain (rest looked up from reference TRBV5-1 and TRBJ2-7): KAGVTQTPRYLIKTRGQQVTLSCSPISGHRSVSWYQQTPGQGLQFLFEYFSETQRNKGNFPGRFSGRQFSNSRSEMNVSTLELGDSALYLCASSSTSSRVSYEQYFGPGTRLTVT.

Comment on this clone: The sequenced fragment ends 3 residues before the CDR3 boundary, so the rest is inferred from the germline J gene. J is TRBJ2-5 and V is TRBV6-4; perhaps TRBD2 as D (6 bases). With 5 bases removed from V and 7 bases from J, the gap between germline ends came to 14 bases. CDR3 length equals 13 residues. The V gene's germline CDR1 is MRHNA and CDR2 SNTAGT. The CDR3 protein is CASSPGLGATQYF. The CDR3 DNA, read in part, is TGTGCCAGCAGTCCGGGACTTGGAGCGACC.

Remarks on this clone: The read ends 3 residues before the CDR3 terminus; that terminus is restored from the germline J gene. This chain uses TRBV28 with TRBJ2-1, with TRBD2 matching 9 bases. The CDR3 runs 17 residues. The germline CDR1 and CDR2 sequences are MDHEN and SYDVKM. Trimming at V came to 7 bases and at J to 6 bases, leaving 16 bases not matched to a gene. The CDR3 is CASTINLAGATGNEQFF. CDR3 bases read: TGTGCCAGCACCATTAACTTAGCGGGAGCCACAGGCAATGAG.

A remark on this clone: The CDR3 extends 3 residues past the end of the read, so its final part is completed from the germline J gene. The chain carries TRBV14 and TRBJ2-3, with D perhaps TRBD2 (6 bases). In germline, CDR1 is SGHDN, CDR2 FVKESK. This CDR3 region has 16 residues. The covered CDR3 bases are TGTGCCAGCAGCCAAGTAGGGCTAGCGCCTCAAGAGACG. It yields the protein CASSQVGLAPQET. The full CDR3 is CASSQVGLAPQETQYF.

In regard to this clone: The read finishes 3 residues shy of the CDR3 end, and the germline J gene is used to complete it. The chain uses TRBV4-1 and TRBJ2-2; D might be TRBD1 (5 bases). The germline gives CDR1 MGHRA, CDR2 YSYEKL. The CDR3 sequence is 15 residues long. The CDR3 sequence is CASSQVWQGNSPLFF. Incomplete CDR3 DNA: TGCGCCAGCAGCCAAGTTTGGCAGGGAAATTCACCG.

For this clone: The observed sequence ends 3 residues before the CDR3 terminus, with the missing tail filled in from the germline J gene. The chain uses TRBV7-8 and TRBJ1-6; tentatively, D is TRBD1 (6 bases). CDR1 is SGHVS, CDR2 FQNEAQ, per germline. This CDR3 has 14 residues. V dropped 6 bases and J dropped 5 bases, with 11 bases sitting between them. CDR3 bases read: TGTGCCAGCAGAATGACAGGAGATAATTCACCC. Protein: CASRMTGDNSP. In full, the CDR3 reads CASRMTGDNSPLHF.

The CDR3 loop reads CASRLTGTSINEQFF. Partial CDR3 DNA: TGTGCCAGCAGATTAACCGGGACTAGCATCAATGAG. The V call is TRBV2, the J call TRBJ2-1; the match to TRBD2 covers 9 bases. The DNA ends 3 residues before the CDR3 does, and the rest of the CDR3 is filled in from the germline J gene. CDR1 and CDR2 (germline): SNHLY, FYNNEI. This CDR3 spans 15 amino acids. Trimming took 6 bases from V and 6 from J; bases not matched to a gene: 9. Together with reference TRBV2 and TRBJ2-1, the CDR3 gives the full variable domain: EPEVTQTPSHQVTQMGQEVILRCVPISNHLYFYWYRQILGQKVEFLVSFYNNEISEKSEIFDDQFSVERPDGSNFTLKIRSTKLEDSAMYFCASRLTGTSINEQFFGPGTRLTVL.

On this clone itself: Read coverage stops 3 residues before the CDR3 terminus; the germline J gene supplies the remainder. The genes are TRBV30 and TRBJ2-7; 9 bases map to TRBD2. Germline trimming cut 2 bases from V and 1 base from J; bases unmatched to any gene: 6. CDR1 GTSNPN and CDR2 SVGIG come from the germline V gene (reference sequence). The CDR3 sequence is 15 residues long. The CDR3 protein is CAWSPLAGVSYEQYF. The CDR3 DNA, read in part, is TGTGCCTGGAGTCCTTTAGCGGGGGTGTCCTACGAG. The full variable domain, its missing parts supplied by reference TRBV30 and TRBJ2-7, is SQTIHQWPATLVQPVGSPLSLECTVEGTSNPNLYWYRQAAGRGLQLLFYSVGIGQISSEVPQNLSASRPQDRQFILSSKKLLLSDSGFYLCAWSPLAGVSYEQYFGPGTRLTVT.

As regards this clone: The read stops 3 residues short of the end of the CDR3; the missing end is completed from the germline J gene. This chain joins TRBV20-1 and TRBJ1-5; D gene ambiguous. Germline CDR1 and CDR2: DFQATT and SNEGSKA (reference sequence). The CDR3 runs 16 residues. The germline V and J ends were trimmed by 0 bases and 0 bases, with 12 bases remaining between them. CDR3 sequence reads: CSARDPRGDSNQPQHF. The CDR3 DNA, read in part, is TGCAGTGCTAGAGATCCACGCGGGGATAGCAATCAGCCC.

Comments on this clone: The read comes to an end 3 residues before the CDR3 does, leaving the germline J gene to fill in the end. The V call is TRBV18, the J call TRBJ1-1, with a possible D match to TRBD1 (6 bases). The length of the CDR3 is 15 residues. In germline, CDR1 is KGHSH, CDR2 LQKENI. CDR3 bases read: TGTGCCAGCTCGCCCCTTGGGGGCCGCCAAGAGACA. This encodes CASSPLGGRQET. The whole CDR3 protein is CASSPLGGRQETAFF.

About this clone: Sequencing ends 3 residues short of the CDR3 end; the germline J gene provides the rest. This chain uses TRBV5-6 with TRBJ2-1; D gene uncertain. The CDR3 totals 13 residues. Trimming cost V 0 bases and J 4 bases, with 5 bases left between them. The germline V gene has CDR1 SGHDT and CDR2 YYEEEE. Incomplete CDR3 DNA: TGTGCCAGCAGCTTGGAACAGTACAATGAG. This translates into CASSLEQYNE. The whole CDR3 sequence is CASSLEQYNEQFF.

For this clone: The read terminates 3 residues ahead of where the CDR3 ends, so the germline J gene completes it. The V gene is TRBV10-3, the J gene TRBJ1-1; D is undetermined. CDR3 length: 15 amino acids. Germline lookup yields CDR1 ENHRY and CDR2 SYGVKD. The V end was cut by 0 bases, the J end by 6 bases, with 14 bases between. The CDR3: CAISESTMAEPEAFF. The CDR3 DNA, read in part, is TGTGCCATCAGTGAGTCAACCATGGCGGAACCTGAA.

On this clone: The sequenced fragment ends 3 residues before the CDR3 boundary, so the rest is inferred from the germline J gene. V gene TRBV7-6 combines with J gene TRBJ2-5; no definite D call. V was shortened by 2 bases and J by 5 bases, with 12 bases between the two germline ends. The CDR3 runs to 14 residues. Germline V gene sequence: CDR1 SGHVS, CDR2 FNYEAQ. CDR3 in amino acids: CASSLSASLETQYF. CDR3 DNA (partial): TGTGCCAGCAGCTTATCCGCTAGTCTGGAGACC.

To note about this clone: The read stops 3 residues short of the end of the CDR3; the missing end is completed from the germline J gene. The chain couples TRBV6-1 to TRBJ2-3; D might be TRBD1 (6 bases). The CDR3 spans 16 residues. Looked up from germline, CDR1 is MNHNS and CDR2 is SASEGT. CDR3 amino acids: CASSEAGALSNQPQYF. The sequenced part of the CDR3 DNA is TGTGCCAGCAGTGAAGCGGGGGCGCTTAGCAATCAGCCG.

Turning to this clone: The read comes to an end 3 residues before the CDR3 does, leaving the germline J gene to fill in the end. The chain uses TRBV19 and TRBJ2-3; 7 bases are shared with TRBD1. Germline V gene lookup returns CDR1 LNHDA and CDR2 SQIVND (reference sequence). The CDR3 totals 15 residues. Trimming cost V 6 bases and J 4 bases; bases outside gene matches: 10. The CDR3 loop is CASSPRQGFPDTQYF. CDR3 DNA, as far as it was read: TGTGCCAGTAGCCCCCGACAGGGTTTCCCAGATACG.